Following are 31 T cell receptor beta chains from one sample sequenced in a study of cytotoxic CD8 clonotypes in ibrutinib-treated CLL. Here immunoSEQ multiplex PCR was the method, and the copy in TCRdb shows in-frame clones only, minus some. The sample shows approximately 60,000 clones, 50% to 65% of them seen only once. Source: PBMCs, taken at disease progression, from a patient treated with ibrutinib. All receptors come from a human donor with chronic lymphocytic leukemia.

This clone appeared a few times. Written as DNA, the CDR3 is TGTGCCAGCAGCCAATTTTCATGGATCACCGGGGAGCTGTTTTTT. Residues: CASSQFSWITGELFF. This chain uses TRBV14 with TRBJ2-2, with D unclear. Germline CDR1 SGHDN, CDR2 FVKESK. The CDR3 is made up of 15 amino acids. The ends were cut back, 2 bases at V and 4 bases at J, with 11 bases in the middle.

The chain uses TRBV6-5 and TRBJ1-2; D is perhaps TRBD1 (5 bases). The V and J ends lost 6 bases and 4 bases respectively, with 18 bases between them. This CDR3 contains 15 residues. CDR1 MNHEY and CDR2 SVGAGI come from the germline V gene. CDR3 sequence (DNA): TGTGCCAGCAGCCGGAGCCTGCAGGGTAGCTATGGCTACACCTTC. Residues: CASSRSLQGSYGYTF.

The chain recombines TRBV5-1 with TRBJ2-5; D remains unclear. Germline assignment: CDR1 SGHRS and CDR2 YFSETQ. V shed 2 bases and J shed 5 bases, with 13 bases lying between them. The CDR3 runs to 14 residues. The CDR3 coding sequence is TGCGCCAGCAGCTTCTCCCTTGGCGAGGAGACCCAGTACTTC. Its protein is CASSFSLGEETQYF.

The DNA for the CDR3 is TGTGCCAGCAGCCTTATGCGGACTAGCGGGATTGATACGCAGTATTTT. Its protein product is CASSLMRTSGIDTQYF. V and J are TRBV7-2 and TRBJ2-3, with TRBD2 matching 12 bases. V gave up 5 bases and J gave up 6 bases; unmatched junction bases: 9. There are 16 residues in the CDR3. Germline values: CDR1 SGHTA, CDR2 FQGNSA.

The chain recombines TRBV21-1 with TRBJ2-1. TRBV21-1 is given as a pseudogene. The CDR3 runs to 15 residues. The CDR3 DNA sequence: TGTGCCAGCAAGCACGGGCGCAACGTGGGCAATGAGCAGTTCTTC. Amino acids: CASKHGRNVGNEQFF.

The J gene is TRBJ2-5, the V gene TRBV11-2, with 14 bases lining up with TRBD2. V was clipped by 6 bases and J by 4 bases; unmatched bases: 4. CDR3 length: 15 amino acids. Germline CDR1 and CDR2: SGHAT and FQNNGV. The DNA for the CDR3 is TGTGCCAGCAGATCGGGACTAGCGGGAGCAGAGACCCAGTACTTC. It encodes CASRSGLAGAETQYF.

The table lists this clone with many counts. The V call is TRBV5-1, the J call TRBJ2-7, with a tentative D call TRBD1 (6 bases). Germline V lookup: CDR1 SGHRS, CDR2 YFSETQ. Trimming took off 5 bases at V and 4 bases at J, with 22 bases between the two ends. This CDR3 region has 16 residues. The CDR3 DNA is TGCGCCAGCAGTTGGACAGCAACCGCTCTGGGGTACGAGCAGTACTTC. It yields the protein CASSWTATALGYEQYF.

This clone was seen a few times. The CDR3 reads CSAVRAGTDTQYF. As DNA, the CDR3 is TGCAGCGCCGTAAGGGCGGGCACAGATACGCAGTATTTT. The V call is TRBV29-1, the J call TRBJ2-3; D call uncertain. From germline, CDR1 is SQVTM and CDR2 ANQGSEA. The CDR3 sequence is 13 residues long. Between the trimmed V and J ends, which lost 7 bases and 1 base, there was a span of 12 bases.

V usage is TRBV25-1 and J usage is TRBJ2-1; 10 nucleotides agree with TRBD2. This CDR3 is 14 amino acids long. V gave up 11 bases and J gave up 4 bases; unmatched junction bases: 8. Looked up from germline, CDR1 is MGHDK and CDR2 is SYGVNS. DNA of the CDR3: TGTGCCGTATCTCCGGGACTAGCGTACAATGAGCAGTTCTTC. Translated, it gives CAVSPGLAYNEQFF.

The chain carries TRBV7-9 and TRBJ2-7; 10 bases match TRBD1. V lost 5 bases, J lost 5 bases, and 6 bases stayed unmatched. The CDR3 contains 14 residues. Germline V gene sequence: CDR1 SEHNR, CDR2 FQNEAQ (reference sequence). CDR3 in amino acids: CASSLDRGLHEQYF. The CDR3 DNA reads TGTGCCAGCAGCCTAGACAGGGGGCTGCACGAGCAGTACTTC.

Only a few counts were recorded for this clone. CDR3 sequence: CASDRVDASSPQHF. In DNA, the CDR3 is TGTGCCAGCGACAGGGTGGATGCGTCATCGCCCCAGCATTTT. J is TRBJ1-5 and V is TRBV19, with 7 bases fitting TRBD1. The CDR3 has 14 amino acids. Germline-derived CDR1 and CDR2 are LNHDA and SQIVND (reference sequence). The junction had 14 bases not matched to a gene; V was cut back by 9 bases and J by 9 bases.

There are a few counts of this clone. The chain couples TRBV28 to TRBJ2-7; D is perhaps TRBD1 or TRBD2 (5 bases each). Germline values: CDR1 MDHEN, CDR2 SYDVKM. The CDR3 sequence is 13 residues long. Trimming removed 5 bases from V and 2 bases from J, with 10 bases in between. Written as DNA, the CDR3 is TGTGCCAGCAGTAGAGGGGCTACCTACGAGCAGTACTTC. It encodes CASSRGATYEQYF.

V usage is TRBV6-5 and J usage is TRBJ2-1, with D perhaps matching TRBD2 (6 bases). The germline CDR1 and CDR2 sequences are MNHEY and SVGAGI. The V gene lost 3 bases and the J gene lost 9 bases, with 12 bases spanning the gap. There are 13 residues in the CDR3. CDR3 amino acids: CASSYPGLTEQFF. DNA for the CDR3: TGTGCCAGCAGTTATCCGGGACTTACTGAGCAGTTCTTC.

The chain joins TRBV5-4 to TRBJ1-2, with 8 bases that match TRBD1. Unmatched junction bases numbered 15, after V lost 3 bases and J lost 5 bases. The CDR3 totals 17 residues. Germline loops: CDR1 SGHNT, CDR2 YYREEE (reference sequence). CDR3 protein: CASSWATGAAGMYGYTF. CDR3 nucleotides: TGTGCCAGCAGCTGGGCGACAGGGGCCGCTGGAATGTATGGCTACACCTTC.

Concerning this clone: Different DNA sequences within this sample yield the same CDR3. The chain employs TRBV7-9 and TRBJ2-2; no reliable D call. Germline assignment: CDR1 SEHNR and CDR2 FQNEAQ (reference sequence). There are 12 residues in the CDR3. Trimming shortened V by 1 base and J by 5 bases, and 2 bases separated the two germline ends. The CDR3 spells CASSLGTGELFF. DNA of the CDR3: TGTGCCAGCAGCTTAGGAACCGGGGAGCTGTTTTTT.

The sample holds a few counts of this clone. This sequence joins TRBV5-1 and TRBJ2-6, with 7 bases matching TRBD1. The CDR3 length is 15 residues. V lost 8 bases, J lost 0 bases, and 5 bases stayed unmatched. The V gene's germline CDR1 is SGHRS and CDR2 YFSETQ. For the CDR3, the DNA is TGCGCCAGTTGGACAGGAGGCTCTGGGGCCAACGTCCTGACTTTC. This sequence encodes CASWTGGSGANVLTF.

This chain connects TRBV6-1 to TRBJ1-2, with D tentatively TRBD1 (6 bases). The CDR3 length is 13 residues. Trimming removed 6 bases from V and 5 bases from J, with 13 bases in between. Germline assignment: CDR1 MNHNS and CDR2 SASEGT. Here the CDR3 reads CASRGRGGYGYTF. The CDR3 DNA reads as TGTGCCAGCAGGGGCAGGGGTGGGTATGGCTACACCTTC.

The CDR3 sequence: CASSVTGNNSPLHF. The CDR3 DNA reads as TGTGCCAGCAGCGTCACAGGGAACAATTCACCCCTCCACTTT. This chain uses TRBV7-9 with TRBJ1-6, with D possibly being TRBD1 (6 bases). Germline-derived CDR1 and CDR2 are SEHNR and FQNEAQ (reference sequence). CDR3 size: 14 residues. The V gene lost 5 bases and the J gene lost 7 bases, with 12 bases spanning the gap.

This sequence joins TRBV5-1 and TRBJ2-7; 8 bases map to TRBD1. Unmatched junction bases numbered 7, after V lost 2 bases and J lost 3 bases. Germline CDR1 and CDR2: SGHRS and YFSETQ. This CDR3 region has 15 residues. The CDR3 loop reads CASSLRPGQDYEQYF. CDR3 coding DNA: TGCGCCAGCAGCTTAAGACCGGGACAGGACTACGAGCAGTACTTC. The full variable domain, in which reference TRBV5-1 and TRBJ2-7 provide the parts outside the CDR3, is KAGVTQTPRYLIKTRGQQVTLSCSPISGHRSVSWYQQTPGQGLQFLFEYFSETQRNKGNFPGRFSGRQFSNSRSEMNVSTLELGDSALYLCASSLRPGQDYEQYFGPGTRLTVT.

This sequence joins TRBV20-1 and TRBJ2-7; D is undetermined. The CDR3 loop spans 11 amino acids. V lost 5 bases and J lost 3, with 8 bases in between. The germline CDR1 and CDR2 sequences are DFQATT and SNEGSKA (reference sequence). As DNA, the CDR3 is TGCAGTGCTGTTTTGGGCTACGAGCAGTACTTC. Amino acid sequence: CSAVLGYEQYF.

The chain employs TRBV9 and TRBJ1-1; 10 bases are shared with TRBD1. V trimming: 5 bases; J trimming: 12 bases; junction bases outside the gene matches: 10. The CDR3 spans 13 residues. Germline CDR1 and CDR2: SGDLS and YYNGEE. The CDR3 is CASSGGDRGGSFF. CDR3 nucleotides: TGTGCCAGCAGTGGGGGGGACAGGGGAGGTTCTTTCTTT. The variable domain in full, completed from reference TRBV9 and TRBJ1-1, reads DSGVTQTPKHLITATGQRVTLRCSPRSGDLSVYWYQQSLDQGLQFLIQYYNGEERAKGNILERFSAQQFPDLHSELNLSSLELGDSALYFCASSGGDRGGSFFGQGTRLTVV.

Turning to this clone: At the DNA level, this CDR3 is encoded by other sequences in the same sample as well. This rearrangement joins TRBV6-5 to TRBJ2-7; no definite D call. The germline gives CDR1 MNHEY, CDR2 SVGAGI. The CDR3 is 13 residues long. Trimming removed 6 bases from V and 3 bases from J, with 12 bases in between. The CDR3 sequence: CASSAGPSYEQYF. CDR3 nucleotide sequence: TGTGCCAGCAGCGCCGGACCGAGCTACGAGCAGTACTTC.

This clone was seen only a few times. This sequence joins TRBV7-3 and TRBJ2-7, with D perhaps matching TRBD2 (5 bases). Germline assignment: CDR1 SGHTA and CDR2 FQGTGA. V lost 4 bases and J 6 bases, leaving 13 bases between the germline ends. CDR3 length: 13 amino acids. CDR3 DNA sequence: TGTGCCAGCAGCTCCCTCGGACTGGGCGAGCAGTACTTC. Translated: CASSSLGLGEQYF.

The chain couples TRBV2 to TRBJ1-1, with D possibly matching TRBD1 (6 bases). V gave up 5 bases and J gave up 4 bases, with 17 bases separating them. The length of the CDR3 is 15 residues. Germline V lookup: CDR1 SNHLY, CDR2 FYNNEI. As DNA, the CDR3 is TGTGCCAGCAGTCGGGTCGAGGCGGGGGCCACTGAAGCTTTCTTT. Its protein product is CASSRVEAGATEAFF.

V gene TRBV11-3 combines with J gene TRBJ2-7; 10 bases map to TRBD1. With 5 bases clipped from V and 3 bases from J, the junction kept 4 bases outside the gene matches. The CDR3 spans 14 residues. CDR1 SGHNT and CDR2 YENEEA come from the germline V gene. CDR3 loop: CASSRQGALYEQYF. The CDR3 nucleotides are TGTGCCAGCAGCAGACAGGGGGCTCTCTACGAGCAGTACTTC.

V gene TRBV30 combines with J gene TRBJ1-6, with 7 positions matching TRBD1. The CDR3 has 14 residues. V was pared by 5 bases and J by 9 bases, with 10 bases of the junction left unmatched. Germline V gives CDR1 GTSNPN, CDR2 SVGIG (reference sequence). CDR3: CAWRLGGFGSPLHF. The CDR3 DNA reads as TGTGCCTGGCGTCTAGGGGGCTTTGGTTCACCCCTCCACTTT.

Of note for this clone: At one end, the junction sequence differs from germline, possibly due to a read error. The rearrangement uses TRBV27 and TRBJ2-5, with 8 bases that match TRBD1. Germline V lookup: CDR1 MNHEY, CDR2 SMNVEV (reference sequence). CDR3 length equals 14 residues. This CDR3 reads CASSLLRQGETQYF. The DNA for the CDR3 is TGTGCCAGCAGCTTATTGAGACAGGGGGAGACCCAGTACTTC.

The gene calls are TRBV7-8 and TRBJ2-1; the D is unclear. This CDR3 has 18 residues. CDR1 and CDR2 (germline): SGHVS, FQNEAQ. The V gene lost 0 bases and the J gene lost 1 base, with 16 bases spanning the gap. The CDR3 DNA reads as TGTGCCAGCAGCTTAGCCAATTGGTGGGCGAGTTCCTACAATGAGCAGTTCTTC. Translating gives CASSLANWWASSYNEQFF.

CDR3 nucleotide sequence: TGTGCCAGCAGTCCCGTCATACAGGGGCGAGAGCAGTACTTC. Its protein is CASSPVIQGREQYF. This rearrangement joins TRBV27 to TRBJ2-7; TRBD1 agrees at 7 bases. The V and J ends lost 5 bases and 7 bases, in that order; junction bases with no gene match: 11. In germline, CDR1 is MNHEY, CDR2 SMNVEV (reference sequence). The CDR3 runs to 14 residues.

This chain joins TRBV7-9 and TRBJ2-3; no definite D call. Trimming pared 3 bases from V and 7 bases from J, leaving 5 bases between. There are 11 residues in the CDR3. CDR1 and CDR2 from the germline V gene are SEHNR and FQNEAQ (reference sequence). CDR3 nucleotide sequence: TGTGCCAGCAGCTTCAGCAATACGCAGTATTTT. It is translated as CASSFSNTQYF.

V is TRBV19 and J is TRBJ2-7; D possibly matches TRBD1 or TRBD2 (5 bases each). CDR1 and CDR2 (germline): LNHDA, SQIVND (reference sequence). This CDR3 is 15 amino acids long. V was pared by 3 bases and J by 2 bases, with 14 bases between. CDR3 in amino acids: CASSIGGLVAYEQYF. The CDR3 DNA reads TGTGCCAGTAGTATTGGGGGTCTCGTCGCCTACGAGCAGTACTTC.